This TCR beta chain was recovered during a study of regulatory T cells in long-lasting Graves disease. There are many counts of this clonotype. Its matching antigen is unknown. Regarding the study as a whole: Blood alone, not thyroid tissue, was studied.

This CDR3 region has 14 residues. Germline-derived CDR1 and CDR2 are DFQATT and SNEGSKA (reference sequence). Germline trimming cut 6 bases from V and 7 bases from J; bases unmatched to any gene: 12. The time point here: newly diagnosed GD, antithyroid drugs for less than 3 months. The TCR library was made from RNA that had been extracted from PBMCs in TRIzol. Combining iRepertoire HTBI primers with Arm-PCR of CDR3 regions, the authors built TCR beta libraries. Per the original data handling: The study identified about 60 TRBV and more than 11 TRBJ segments across samples. Using its own MiXCR run on the multiplex PCR reads, TCRdb lists one record per CDR3 protein. What appears here as the V and J calls and clone size reflects TCRdb's work, not the paper's. The repertoire holds fewer than 350,000 distinct CDR3 sequences, with about 20% as singletons.

This receptor was obtained from a female donor with Graves disease. The chain is built from TRBV20-1 and TRBJ2-1; 7 positions match TRBD1. The sequenced sample was peripheral blood mononuclear cells (PBMCs), obtained at new diagnosis, from a patient treated with antithyroid drugs. The CDR3 region has the DNA TGCAGTGCCTCTCAGGGGGTTATTGAGAATGAGCAGTTCTTC. Translation gives CSASQGVIENEQFF.